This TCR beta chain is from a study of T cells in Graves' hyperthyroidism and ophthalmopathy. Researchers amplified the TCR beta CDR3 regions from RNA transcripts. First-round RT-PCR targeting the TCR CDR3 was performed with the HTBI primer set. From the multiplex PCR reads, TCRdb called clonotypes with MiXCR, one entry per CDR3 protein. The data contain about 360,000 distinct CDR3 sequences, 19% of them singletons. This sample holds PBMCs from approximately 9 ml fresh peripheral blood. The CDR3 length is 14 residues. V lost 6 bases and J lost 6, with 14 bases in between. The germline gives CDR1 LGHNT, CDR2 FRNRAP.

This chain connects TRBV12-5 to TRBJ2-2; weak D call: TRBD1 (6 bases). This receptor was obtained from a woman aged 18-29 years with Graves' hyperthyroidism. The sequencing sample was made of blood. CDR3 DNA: TGTGCTAGTGGGAGACAGGCCAGGTCCGGGGAGCTGTTTTTT. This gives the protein CASGRQARSGELFF. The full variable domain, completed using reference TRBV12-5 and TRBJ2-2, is DARVTQTPRHKVTEMGQEVTMRCQPILGHNTVFWYRQTMMQGLELLAYFRNRAPLDDSGMPKDRFSAEMPDATLATLKIQPSEPRDSAVYFCASGRQARSGELFFGEGSRLTVL.